This T cell receptor beta chain was identified during a study of CD8 T cells in ankylosing spondylitis. As regards this clonotype: Its cognate antigen is unknown.

Making use of molecular barcodes, quantitative 5'-RACE generated TCR beta libraries. Using its own MiXCR run on the 5' RACE reads, TCRdb lists one record per CDR3 protein. The repertoire consists of around 130,000 distinct CDR3 sequences, with 15% to 20% occurring once and the leading ten covering 33%. After removal of 5 bases from V and 4 bases from J, the junction contained 11 bases not matched to a gene. CDR1 SEHNR and CDR2 FQNEAQ come from the germline V gene (reference sequence). The CDR3 has 16 residues. Study-level points and caveats: Significantly higher representation of disease-linked clones was reported for matched ankylosing spondylitis synovial fluid. In the blood and synovial fluid of reactive arthritis, some motif variants had been previously reported. Seven to nine highly homologous variants formed a TCR beta motif that appeared characteristic of ankylosing spondylitis blood.

Source material: blood, either unsorted or a sorted T cell fraction (not recorded which). V usage is TRBV7-9 and J usage is TRBJ2-1, with 7 bases lining up with TRBD2. The receptor was isolated from a male donor with ankylosing spondylitis. The CDR3 here is CASSPYSSGVYNEQFF. As DNA, the CDR3 is TGTGCCAGCAGCCCCTACTCCAGCGGGGTATACAATGAGCAGTTCTTC.